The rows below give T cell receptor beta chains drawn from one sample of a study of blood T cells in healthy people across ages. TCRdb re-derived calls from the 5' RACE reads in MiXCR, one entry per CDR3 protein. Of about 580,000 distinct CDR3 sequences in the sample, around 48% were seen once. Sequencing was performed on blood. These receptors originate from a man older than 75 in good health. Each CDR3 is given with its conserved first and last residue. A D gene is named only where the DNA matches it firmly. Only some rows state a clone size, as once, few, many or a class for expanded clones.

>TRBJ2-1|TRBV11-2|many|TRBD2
CASSPGRWGRGPSGRVYNEQFF
TGTGCCAGCAGCCCCGGGCGGTGGGGGCGCGGGCCTAGCGGGAGGGTGTACAATGAGCAGTTCTTC
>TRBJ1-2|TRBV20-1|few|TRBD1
CSARGGTGSNGYTF
TGCAGTGCTAGAGGTGGGACAGGGAGCAATGGCTACACCTTC
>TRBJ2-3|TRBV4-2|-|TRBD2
CASSPTSGHSTDTQYF
TGTGCCAGCAGCCCAACTAGCGGCCATAGCACAGATACGCAGTATTTT
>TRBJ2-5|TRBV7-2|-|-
CASSLALGRVLETQYF
TGTGCCAGCTCTCTAGCGCTGGGCAGGGTATTAGAGACCCAGTACTTC
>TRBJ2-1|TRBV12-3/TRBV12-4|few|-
CASSPRGGWDEQFF
TGTGCCAGCAGTCCCCGTGGGGGTTGGGATGAGCAGTTCTTC
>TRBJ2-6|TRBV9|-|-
CASSVLRAGANVLTF
TGTGCCAGCAGCGTTCTTCGAGCTGGGGCCAACGTCCTGACTTTC
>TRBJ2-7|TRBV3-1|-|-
CASSQVSRGRWEQYF
TGTGCCAGCAGCCAAGTCTCAAGGGGAAGGTGGGAGCAGTACTTC
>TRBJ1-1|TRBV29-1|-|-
CSVVPLGSMNTEAFF
TGCAGCGTTGTCCCCCTCGGCAGCATGAACACTGAAGCTTTCTTT
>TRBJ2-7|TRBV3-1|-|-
CASSQGLAAYNEQYF
TGTGCCAGCAGCCAGGGTCTAGCAGCCTACAATGAGCAGTACTTC
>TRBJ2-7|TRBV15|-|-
CATSRDSYNEQYF
TGTGCCACCAGCAGGGATTCCTACAATGAGCAGTACTTC
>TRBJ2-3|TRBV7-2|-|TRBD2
CASSPPGLAATVEYF
TGTGCCAGCAGCCCTCCGGGACTAGCCGCTACGGTGGAGTATTTT
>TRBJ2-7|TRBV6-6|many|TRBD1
CASSYGTGMSSYEQYF
TGTGCCAGCAGTTACGGGACAGGAATGAGCTCCTACGAGCAGTACTTC
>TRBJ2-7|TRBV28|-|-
CASSLPGTYYEQYF
TGTGCCAGCAGTTTGCCGGGGACTTACTACGAGCAGTACTTC
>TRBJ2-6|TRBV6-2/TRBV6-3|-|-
CASIRSGANVLTF
TGTGCCAGCATCCGCTCTGGGGCCAACGTCCTGACTTTC
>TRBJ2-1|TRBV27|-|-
CASSLEGRLDEQFF
TGTGCCAGCAGTTTGGAGGGACGATTGGATGAGCAGTTCTTC
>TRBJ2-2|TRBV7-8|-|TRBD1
CASRSNPGTANTGELFF
TGTGCCAGCAGATCCAACCCCGGGACAGCGAACACCGGGGAGCTGTTTTTT
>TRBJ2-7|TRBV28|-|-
CASSLLRGPYEQYF
TGTGCCAGCAGTCTTCTTCGGGGCCCCTACGAGCAGTACTTC
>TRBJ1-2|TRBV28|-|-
CASSSTSGYTF
TGTGCCAGCTCTTCGACGAGTGGCTACACCTTC